The rows below give T cell receptor beta chains drawn from one sample of a study of blood T cell repertoires in COVID-19. Sequencing used immunoSEQ multiplex PCR; TCRdb keeps in-frame clones, though not all of them. Seen here are fewer than 150,000 clones, around three quarters observed once, and the top ten hold under 14%. The sequencing input was peripheral blood. The receptors come from a human donor in a cohort sampled during active COVID-19. Each CDR3 is given without its conserved first and last residue.

TRBV4-1 | ASSQSGTGLSNEKLF
TRBV19 | ASSMGLAGGFYSYEQY
TRBV5-5 | ASSLAGDVGEKLF
TRBV3-1/TRBV3-2 | ASTQTAGANVLT
TRBV4-1 | ASSQPRLAGAPRGGELF
TRBV5-8 | ASSLVGLGDNQPQH
TRBV2 | ASSPSVNNYGYT
TRBV6-1 | ASSERRPGQGAHEQY
TRBV5-6 | ASSLGQGANEQF
TRBV2 | ASSLTQGTKNIQY
TRBV19 | ASSVDFYGYT
TRBV19 | ASRGTGGNSPLH
TRBV28 | ASSLQWSTDTQY
TRBV6-5 | ASSYGRTAGNTIY
TRBV5-4 | ASSPGGSYEQY
TRBV7-2 | ASSLGRGGVPEQY
TRBV3-1/TRBV3-2 | ASSPFGQGYGYT